A selection of T cell receptor beta chains follows, all from one sample in a study of neurological immune-mediated disorders. MiXCR, run by TCRdb on the 5' RACE reads, gives a single entry per CDR3 protein. The sample includes about 31,000 distinct CDR3 sequences, less than 5% of them seen just once. The sequencing sample was made of CD4+ T cells from blood. Receptor source: a woman aged 40 to 49 in good health. The CDR3 runs from the conserved cysteine through the conserved F or W. D genes are given only for firm matches. The size field reads once, few or many counts, or a class when the clone is expanded.

j_call	clone_size	v_call	d_call	cdr3_aa	cdr3_nt
TRBJ2-1	many	TRBV21-1	.	CASSRVDREQFF	TGTGCCAGCAGCAGAGTAGACAGGGAGCAGTTCTTC
TRBJ2-3	many	TRBV5-1	.	CASSLALGAFQYF	TGCGCCAGCAGCTTGGCCCTAGGGGCCTTTCAGTATTTT
TRBJ2-1	many	TRBV20-1	TRBD2	CSARDTAGDYEQFF	TGCAGTGCTAGAGATACGGCGGGGGACTATGAGCAGTTCTTC
TRBJ1-1	many	TRBV6-5	.	CASSSAAGSNTEAFF	TGTGCCAGCAGTTCGGCCGCCGGTTCGAACACTGAAGCTTTCTTT
TRBJ2-3	few	TRBV7-3	TRBD2	CASSPQGRLAGGPDTQYF	TGTGCCAGCAGCCCCCAAGGCCGACTAGCGGGGGGCCCCGATACGCAGTATTTT
TRBJ2-3	many	TRBV6-6	.	CASSYRGTDTQYF	TGTGCCAGCAGTTACAGGGGCACAGATACGCAGTATTTT
TRBJ2-1	many	TRBV5-1	TRBD2	CASSFLGSSGVMNEQFF	TGCGCCAGCAGCTTTCTCGGGAGTAGCGGGGTGATGAATGAGCAGTTCTTC
TRBJ2-7	many	TRBV5-1	.	CASSLDGQGSEQYF	TGCGCCAGCAGCTTGGATGGTCAGGGTAGCGAGCAGTACTTC
TRBJ1-1	many	TRBV5-5	TRBD1	CASSLLGGTGGFVAFF	TGTGCCAGCAGCTTGCTAGGAGGGACAGGGGGTTTTGTGGCTTTCTTT
TRBJ2-4	many	TRBV20-1	TRBD2	CSAGGLGSTSGRSMAKNIQYF	TGCAGTGCAGGGGGCCTAGGATCGACTAGCGGGAGGAGCATGGCCAAAAACATTCAGTACTTC
TRBJ2-5	many	TRBV20-1	.	CSGEGDFRETQYF	TGCAGTGGGGAGGGGGATTTTCGGGAGACCCAGTACTTC
TRBJ2-1	many	TRBV12-3/TRBV12-4	.	CASSSSVEEQFF	TGTGCCAGCAGTTCGTCGGTCGAGGAGCAGTTCTTC
TRBJ2-2	many	TRBV5-1	.	CASSLGSTGELFF	TGCGCCAGCAGCTTGGGCAGTACCGGGGAGCTGTTTTTT
TRBJ2-7	many	TRBV27	TRBD2	CASSLLAGGPWEQYF	TGTGCCAGCAGTCTTCTAGCGGGAGGGCCCTGGGAGCAGTACTTC
TRBJ2-2	many	TRBV5-1	TRBD1	CASSLRQGAGGELFF	TGCGCCAGCAGCTTACGACAGGGGGCCGGCGGGGAGCTGTTTTTT
TRBJ2-7	many	TRBV20-1	TRBD2	CSAIWREEYEQYF	TGCAGTGCTATCTGGCGGGAGGAGTACGAGCAGTACTTC
TRBJ1-5	few	TRBV4-1	.	CASSQGPDYSNQPQHF	TGCGCCAGCAGCCAAGGGCCAGATTATAGCAATCAGCCCCAGCATTTT
TRBJ2-3	many	TRBV13	TRBD2	CASSFRTSGSFTQYF	TGTGCCAGCAGCTTCCGGACTAGCGGGAGTTTTACGCAGTATTTT
TRBJ1-5	many	TRBV10-3	TRBD1	CAISERLGQGVSQPQHF	TGTGCCATCAGTGAGAGATTGGGACAGGGTGTGTCTCAGCCCCAGCATTTT
TRBJ2-3	many	TRBV7-9	TRBD2	CASSLGLAGPRGDTQYF	TGTGCCAGCAGCTTGGGACTAGCGGGACCCCGAGGGGATACGCAGTATTTT
TRBJ2-7	many	TRBV6-2/TRBV6-3	.	CASGRVSYEQYF	TGTGCCAGCGGAAGGGTGTCCTACGAGCAGTACTTC
TRBJ2-3	many	TRBV6-1	.	CASSDKGRTDTQYF	TGTGCCAGCAGTGATAAGGGCCGCACAGATACGCAGTATTTT
TRBJ2-7	many	TRBV7-9	TRBD2	CASSPAGGGPGEEQYF	TGTGCCAGCAGCCCCGCCGGGGGGGGGCCGGGTGAAGAGCAGTACTTC
TRBJ2-5	medium-sized	TRBV5-1	.	CASRQGLQETQYF	TGCGCCAGCAGGCAGGGGCTCCAAGAGACCCAGTACTTC
TRBJ1-1	many	TRBV5-5	TRBD1	CASSFWGQGAFF	TGTGCCAGCAGCTTTTGGGGACAGGGAGCTTTCTTT
TRBJ2-1	many	TRBV6-5	TRBD1	CASSTRDRVHEQFF	TGTGCCAGCAGCACCCGGGACAGGGTCCATGAGCAGTTCTTC
TRBJ2-7	many	TRBV7-6	.	CASSLSAGTSYEQYF	TGTGCCAGCAGCTTATCCGCGGGGACCTCCTACGAGCAGTACTTC
TRBJ1-1	many	TRBV3-1	.	CASSPSGRVRAEAFF	TGTGCCAGCAGCCCCTCGGGACGGGTTAGGGCTGAAGCTTTCTTT